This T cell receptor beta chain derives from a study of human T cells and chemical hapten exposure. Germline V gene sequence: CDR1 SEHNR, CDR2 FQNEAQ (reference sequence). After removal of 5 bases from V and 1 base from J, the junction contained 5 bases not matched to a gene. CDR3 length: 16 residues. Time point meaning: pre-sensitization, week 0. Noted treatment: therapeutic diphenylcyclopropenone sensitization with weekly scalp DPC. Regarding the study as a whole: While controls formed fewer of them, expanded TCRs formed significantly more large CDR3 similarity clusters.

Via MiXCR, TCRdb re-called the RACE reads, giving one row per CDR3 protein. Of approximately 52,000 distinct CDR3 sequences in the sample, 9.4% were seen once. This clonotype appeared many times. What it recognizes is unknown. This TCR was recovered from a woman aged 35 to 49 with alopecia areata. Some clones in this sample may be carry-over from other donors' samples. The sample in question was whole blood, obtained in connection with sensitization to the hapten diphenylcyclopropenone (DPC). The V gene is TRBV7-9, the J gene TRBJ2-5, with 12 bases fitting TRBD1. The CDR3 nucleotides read TGTGCCAGCAGCCCCGGGACAGGGGGCCCCCAAGAGACCCAGTACTTC. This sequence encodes CASSPGTGGPQETQYF. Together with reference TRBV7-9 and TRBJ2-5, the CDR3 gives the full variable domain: DTGVSQNPRHKITKRGQNVTFRCDPISEHNRLYWYRQTLGQGPEFLTYFQNEAQLEKSRLLSDRFSAERPKGSFSTLEIQRTEQGDSAMYLCASSPGTGGPQETQYFGPGTRLLVL.